This is a list of T cell receptor beta chains from one sample in a study of T cells after posttransplantation cyclophosphamide. The data were produced by immunoSEQ multiplex PCR, yet TCRdb's version contains in-frame clones alone and is incomplete. This sample carries more than 3,000 clones, none of them present only once. The sequencing here drew on PBMCs, taken after allogeneic stem cell transplant with posttransplant cyclophosphamide. The receptors derive from a male patient between 25 and 40 years old who received an allogeneic stem cell transplant from a related donor, was CMV-positive, and had acute GVHD only. Some of the T cells might come from the graft donor. The CDR3 runs from the conserved cysteine through the conserved F or W.

TRBV2	TRBJ1-1	CASSTQGNTEAFF
TRBV7-3	TRBJ2-1	CASSLGAGGYNEQFF
TRBV29-1	TRBJ2-1	CSVPPGLAGGVDEQFF
TRBV5-6	TRBJ1-2	CASSSQGDYGYTF
TRBV12-3/TRBV12-4	TRBJ1-2	CASSLTGAGYTF
TRBV7-2	TRBJ1-2	CASSPRRENYGYTF
TRBV28	TRBJ1-2	CASNAQDRGTYGYTF
TRBV11-2	TRBJ1-6	CASSYGGQPNSPLHF
TRBV6-2/TRBV6-3	TRBJ2-7	CASRGALRPYEQYF
TRBV7-2	TRBJ2-3	CASRTSGTDTQYF